This TCR beta chain emerged from a study of tumor and adjacent non-tumor tissue in lung cancer. The study's findings and limits: Top 100 clones took a larger repertoire share in normal lung. Higher tumor TCR diversity was associated with shorter survival.

This clonotype was seen more than once but under ten times. Its specificity is not known. This may be a read error, as it is one base from a much larger clone. This sample's RNA came from whole unsorted tissue. TCRbeta libraries were built with three rounds of nested PCR, modified from ARM-PCR. One entry per CDR3 protein, called by TCRdb with MiXCR from the multiplex PCR reads. This table has about 85,000 distinct CDR3 sequences, approximately 57% appearing once. Looked up from germline, CDR1 is MNHEY and CDR2 is SVGAGI. CDR3 length: 13 residues. The specimen sequenced was lung tumor tissue. This clonotype originated in a man in his 70s with non-small cell lung cancer. The chain has TRBV6-5 and TRBJ1-2; D not certain. The chain's CDR3 is CACSPDVGYGYTF. CDR3 coding DNA: TGTGCCTGCAGCCCCGACGTTGGCTATGGCTACACCTTC.